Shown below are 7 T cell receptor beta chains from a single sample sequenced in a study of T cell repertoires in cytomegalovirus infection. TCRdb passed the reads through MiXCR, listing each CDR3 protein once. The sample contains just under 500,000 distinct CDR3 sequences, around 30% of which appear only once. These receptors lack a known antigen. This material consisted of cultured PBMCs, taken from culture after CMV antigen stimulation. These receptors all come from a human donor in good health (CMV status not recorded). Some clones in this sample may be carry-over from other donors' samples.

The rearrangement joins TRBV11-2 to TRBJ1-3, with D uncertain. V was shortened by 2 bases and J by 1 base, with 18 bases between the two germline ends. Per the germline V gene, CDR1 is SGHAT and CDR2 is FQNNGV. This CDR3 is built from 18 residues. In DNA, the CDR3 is TGTGCCAGCAGCTTACGCCGGGTCAGCGAGTTATCTGGAAACACCATATATTTT. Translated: CASSLRRVSELSGNTIYF.

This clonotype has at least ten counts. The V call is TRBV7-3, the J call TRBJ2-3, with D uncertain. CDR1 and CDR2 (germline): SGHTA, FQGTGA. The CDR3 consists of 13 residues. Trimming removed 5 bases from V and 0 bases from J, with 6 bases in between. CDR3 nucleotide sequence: TGTGCCAGCAGCCCGCATAGCACAGATACGCAGTATTTT. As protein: CASSPHSTDTQYF.

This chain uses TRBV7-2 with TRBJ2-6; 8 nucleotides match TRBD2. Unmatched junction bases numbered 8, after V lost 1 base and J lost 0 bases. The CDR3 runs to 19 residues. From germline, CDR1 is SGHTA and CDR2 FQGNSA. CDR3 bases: TGTGCCAGCAGCTTAGACATTCCAGCGGGAGTCTCTGGGGCCAACGTCCTGACTTTC. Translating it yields CASSLDIPAGVSGANVLTF. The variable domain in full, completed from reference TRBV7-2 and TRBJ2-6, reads GAGVSQSPSNKVTEKGKDVELRCDPISGHTALYWYRQSLGQGLEFLIYFQGNSAPDKSGLPSDRFSAERTGGSVSTLTIQRTQQEDSAVYLCASSLDIPAGVSGANVLTFGAGSRLTVL.

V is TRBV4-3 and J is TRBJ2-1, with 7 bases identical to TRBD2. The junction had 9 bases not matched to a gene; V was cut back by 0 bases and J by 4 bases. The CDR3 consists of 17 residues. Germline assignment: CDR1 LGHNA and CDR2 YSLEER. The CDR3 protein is CASSQEMDPSGYNEQFF. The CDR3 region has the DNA TGCGCCAGCAGCCAAGAAATGGACCCTAGCGGTTACAATGAGCAGTTCTTC.

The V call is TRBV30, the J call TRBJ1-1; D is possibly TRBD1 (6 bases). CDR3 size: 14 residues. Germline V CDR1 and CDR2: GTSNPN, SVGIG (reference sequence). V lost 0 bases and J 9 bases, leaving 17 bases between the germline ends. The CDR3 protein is CAWSVSSGAYKAFF. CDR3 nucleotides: TGTGCCTGGAGTGTATCGTCGGGGGCGTATAAAGCTTTCTTT.

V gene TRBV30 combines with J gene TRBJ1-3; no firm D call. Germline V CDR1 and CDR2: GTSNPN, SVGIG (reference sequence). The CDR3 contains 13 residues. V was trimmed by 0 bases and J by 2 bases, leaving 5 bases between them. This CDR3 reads CAWSVLPGNTIYF. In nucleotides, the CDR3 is TGTGCCTGGAGTGTACTCCCTGGAAACACCATATATTTT.

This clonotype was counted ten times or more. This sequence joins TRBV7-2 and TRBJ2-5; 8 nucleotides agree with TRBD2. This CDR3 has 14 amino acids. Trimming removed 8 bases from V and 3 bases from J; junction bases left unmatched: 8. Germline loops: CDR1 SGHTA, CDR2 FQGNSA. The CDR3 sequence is CASREPGGEETQYF. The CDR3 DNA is TGTGCCAGCCGAGAGCCGGGAGGGGAAGAGACCCAGTACTTC.